This TCR beta chain was recorded in a study of blood T cell repertoires in COVID-19. Study as a whole: The analysed material was cDNA or gDNA that came from T cells, B-cell-depleted T cells, or PBMCs.

In the authors' methods: Amplification from reference gene primers served as the basis for estimated nucleated cell counts. Profiling relied on immunoSEQ multiplex PCR, and the TCRdb table lists in-frame clones only, not all of them. That table supplies the V and J calls and clone size; D and trimming were determined from the DNA. The data show 97,000 or so clones, about 85% seen once. CDR1 and CDR2 from the germline V gene are GTSNPN and SVGIG (reference sequence). V gave up 5 bases and J gave up 10 bases, with 17 bases separating them. This CDR3 has 13 residues. The sequence came from a man between 45 and 60 years old with active COVID-19. Sequencing input: peripheral blood. The gene calls are TRBV30 and TRBJ1-4, with TRBD1 as a possible D gene (5 bases). The CDR3 nucleotides are TGTGCCTGGGCCGGGACTGCGGGTGGAAAACTGTTTTTT. It specifies CAWAGTAGGKLFF.